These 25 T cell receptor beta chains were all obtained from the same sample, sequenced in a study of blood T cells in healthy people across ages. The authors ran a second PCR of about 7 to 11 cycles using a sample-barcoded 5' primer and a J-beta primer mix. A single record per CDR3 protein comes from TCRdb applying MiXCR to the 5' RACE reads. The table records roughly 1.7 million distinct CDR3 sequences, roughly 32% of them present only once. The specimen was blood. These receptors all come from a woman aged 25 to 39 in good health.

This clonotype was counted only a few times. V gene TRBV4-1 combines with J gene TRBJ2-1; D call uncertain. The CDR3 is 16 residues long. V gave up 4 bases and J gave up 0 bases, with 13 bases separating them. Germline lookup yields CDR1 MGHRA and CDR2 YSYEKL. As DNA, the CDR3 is TGCGCCAGCAGCCGAAGCCAGGATCGCTCCTACAATGAGCAGTTCTTC. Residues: CASSRSQDRSYNEQFF.

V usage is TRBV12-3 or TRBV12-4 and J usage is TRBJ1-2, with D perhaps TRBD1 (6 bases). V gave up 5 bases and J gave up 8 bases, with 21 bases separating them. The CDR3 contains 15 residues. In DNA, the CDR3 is TGTGCCAGCAGTCCAGGGAGGAGGGGGGTACTCGGCTACACCTTC. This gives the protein CASSPGRRGVLGYTF.

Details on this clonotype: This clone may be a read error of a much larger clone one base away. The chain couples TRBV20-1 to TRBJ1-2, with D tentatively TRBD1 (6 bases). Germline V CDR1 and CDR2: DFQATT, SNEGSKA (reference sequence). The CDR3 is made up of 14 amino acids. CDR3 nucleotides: TGCAGTGCTTATGCTACTACAGGGACCTATGGCTGCACCTTC. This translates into CSAYATTGTYGCTF.

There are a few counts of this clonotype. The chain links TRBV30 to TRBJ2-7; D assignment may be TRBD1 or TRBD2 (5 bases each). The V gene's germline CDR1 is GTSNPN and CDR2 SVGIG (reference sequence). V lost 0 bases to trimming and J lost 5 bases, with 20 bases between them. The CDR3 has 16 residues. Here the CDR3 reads CAWSVVGRDYDNEQYF. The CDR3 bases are TGTGCCTGGAGTGTAGTGGGACGAGACTATGATAACGAGCAGTACTTC. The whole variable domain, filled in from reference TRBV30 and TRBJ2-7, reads SQTIHQWPATLVQPVGSPLSLECTVEGTSNPNLYWYRQAAGRGLQLLFYSVGIGQISSEVPQNLSASRPQDRQFILSSKKLLLSDSGFYLCAWSVVGRDYDNEQYFGPGTRLTVT.

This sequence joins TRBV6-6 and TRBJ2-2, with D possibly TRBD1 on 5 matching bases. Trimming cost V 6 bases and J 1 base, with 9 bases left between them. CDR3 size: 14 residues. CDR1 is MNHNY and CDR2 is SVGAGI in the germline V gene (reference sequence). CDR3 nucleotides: TGTGCCAGCAGAAATAGGGGGAACACCGGGGAGCTGTTTTTT. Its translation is CASRNRGNTGELFF.

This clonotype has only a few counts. The CDR3: CASSQGVGSLSNEQFF. The CDR3 region has the DNA TGTGCCAGCAGCCAAGGGGTGGGCTCCCTGAGTAATGAGCAGTTCTTC. The chain couples TRBV3-1 to TRBJ2-1; no reliable D call. This CDR3 spans 16 amino acids. The germline V and J ends were trimmed by 1 base and 7 bases, with 17 bases remaining between them. The germline gives CDR1 LGHDT, CDR2 YNNKEL (reference sequence).

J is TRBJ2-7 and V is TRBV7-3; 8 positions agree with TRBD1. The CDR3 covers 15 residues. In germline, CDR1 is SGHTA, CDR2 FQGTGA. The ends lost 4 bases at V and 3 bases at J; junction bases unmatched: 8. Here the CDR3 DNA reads TGTGCCAGCAGCTCACTACCGGGACAGGACTACGAGCAGTACTTC. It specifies CASSSLPGQDYEQYF.

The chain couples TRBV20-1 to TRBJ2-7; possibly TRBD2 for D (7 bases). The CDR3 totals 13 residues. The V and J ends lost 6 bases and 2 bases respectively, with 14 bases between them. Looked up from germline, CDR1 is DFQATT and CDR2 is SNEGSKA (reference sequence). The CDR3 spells CSAEGGPPYEQYF. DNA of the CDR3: TGCAGTGCCGAGGGGGGGCCCCCCTACGAGCAGTACTTC.

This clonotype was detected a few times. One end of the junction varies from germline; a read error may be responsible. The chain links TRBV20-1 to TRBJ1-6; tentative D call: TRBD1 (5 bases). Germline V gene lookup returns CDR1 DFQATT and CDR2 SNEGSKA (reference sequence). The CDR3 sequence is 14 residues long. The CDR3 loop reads CGARETAYNSPLHF. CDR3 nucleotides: TGCGGTGCTAGGGAGACAGCTTATAATTCACCCCTCCACTTT.

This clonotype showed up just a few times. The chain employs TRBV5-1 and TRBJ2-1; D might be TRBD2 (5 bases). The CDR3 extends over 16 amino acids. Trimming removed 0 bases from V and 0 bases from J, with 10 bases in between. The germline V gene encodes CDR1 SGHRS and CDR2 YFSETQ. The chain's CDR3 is CASSLAGVPSYNEQFF. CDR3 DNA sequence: TGCGCCAGCAGCTTGGCCGGGGTACCCTCCTACAATGAGCAGTTCTTC.

In nucleotides, the CDR3 is TGCAGTGCTAGGGGGCGGGGGGCCCGGACCTACGAGCAGTACTTC. Translated, it gives CSARGRGARTYEQYF. This rearrangement joins TRBV20-1 to TRBJ2-7; 8 bases fit TRBD2. The CDR3 contains 15 residues. After removal of 3 bases from V and 2 bases from J, the junction contained 9 bases not matched to a gene. Germline V CDR1 and CDR2: DFQATT, SNEGSKA (reference sequence).

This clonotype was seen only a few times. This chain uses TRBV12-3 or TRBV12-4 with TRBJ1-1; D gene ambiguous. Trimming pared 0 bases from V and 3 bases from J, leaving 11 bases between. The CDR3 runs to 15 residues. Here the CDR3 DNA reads TGTGCCAGCAGTTTAGCTAATGTCATCTACACTGAAGCTTTCTTT. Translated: CASSLANVIYTEAFF.

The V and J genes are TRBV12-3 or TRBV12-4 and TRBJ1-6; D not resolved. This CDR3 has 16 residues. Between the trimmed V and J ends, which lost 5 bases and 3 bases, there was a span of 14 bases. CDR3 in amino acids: CASSTRGAFYNSPLHF. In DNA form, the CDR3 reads TGTGCCAGCAGTACCCGAGGAGCATTCTATAATTCACCCCTCCACTTT.

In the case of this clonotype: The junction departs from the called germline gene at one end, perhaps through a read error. CDR3 protein: CASSFGPRWGSSYEQYF. The CDR3 DNA sequence: TGTGCCAGCAGCTTTGGCCCCCGATGGGGCAGCTCCTACGAACAGTACTTC. The chain uses TRBV11-1 and TRBJ2-7, with D maybe TRBD1 (5 bases). Looked up from germline, CDR1 is SGHAT and CDR2 is FQDESV (reference sequence). The CDR3 totals 17 residues.

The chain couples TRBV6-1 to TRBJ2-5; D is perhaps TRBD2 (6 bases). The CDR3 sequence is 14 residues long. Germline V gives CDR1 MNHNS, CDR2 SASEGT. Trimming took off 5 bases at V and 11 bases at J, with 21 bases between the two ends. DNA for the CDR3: TGTGCCAGCAGTTTTCGGGACTCCTCTACGAAGCAGTACTTC. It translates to CASSFRDSSTKQYF.

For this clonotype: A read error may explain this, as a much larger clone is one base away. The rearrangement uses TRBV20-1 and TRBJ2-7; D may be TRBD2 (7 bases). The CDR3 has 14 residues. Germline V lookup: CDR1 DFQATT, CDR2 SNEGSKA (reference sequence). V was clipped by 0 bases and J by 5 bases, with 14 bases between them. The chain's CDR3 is CSAREPAGTHEQYF. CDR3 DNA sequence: TGCAGTGCTAGAGAACCAGCGGGGACACACGAGCAGTACTTC.

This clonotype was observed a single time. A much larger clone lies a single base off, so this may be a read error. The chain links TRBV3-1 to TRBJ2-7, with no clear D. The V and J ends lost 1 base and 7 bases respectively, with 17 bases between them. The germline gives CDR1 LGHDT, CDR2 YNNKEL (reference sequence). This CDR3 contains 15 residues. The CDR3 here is CASSQGTLHKSEQYF. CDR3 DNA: TGTGCCAGCAGCCAAGGTACGCTACATAAGTCAGAGCAGTACTTC.

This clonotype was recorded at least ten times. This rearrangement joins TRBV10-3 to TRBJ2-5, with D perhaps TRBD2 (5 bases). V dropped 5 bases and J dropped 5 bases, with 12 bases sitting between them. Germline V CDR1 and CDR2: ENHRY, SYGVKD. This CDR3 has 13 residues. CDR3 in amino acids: CAISTGELETQYF. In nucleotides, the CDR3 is TGTGCCATCAGTACCGGGGAGTTGGAGACCCAGTACTTC.

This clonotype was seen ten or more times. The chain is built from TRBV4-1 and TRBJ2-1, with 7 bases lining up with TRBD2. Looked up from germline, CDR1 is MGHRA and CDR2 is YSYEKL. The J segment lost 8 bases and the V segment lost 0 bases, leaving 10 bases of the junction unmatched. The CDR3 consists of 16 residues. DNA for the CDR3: TGCGCCAGCAGCCAAGATGGGAGAAAGGGAGGGGATGAGCAGTTCTTC. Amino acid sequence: CASSQDGRKGGDEQFF.

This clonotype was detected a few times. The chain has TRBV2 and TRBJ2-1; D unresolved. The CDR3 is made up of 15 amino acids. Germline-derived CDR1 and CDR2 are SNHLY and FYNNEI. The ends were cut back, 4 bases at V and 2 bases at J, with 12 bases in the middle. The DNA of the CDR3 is TGTGCCAGCAGTGCCGCCTTCCGGGCCTACAATGAGCAGTTCTTC. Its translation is CASSAAFRAYNEQFF.

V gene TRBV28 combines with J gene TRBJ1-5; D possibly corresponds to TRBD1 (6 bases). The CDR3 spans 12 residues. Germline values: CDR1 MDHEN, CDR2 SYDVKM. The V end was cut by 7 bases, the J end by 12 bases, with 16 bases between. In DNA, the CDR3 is TGTGCCAGCACCCTGGGTGAGGGGGTCCAGCATTTT. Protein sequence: CASTLGEGVQHF.

The CDR3 DNA is TGCGCCATCACCAGGACAGGGAACAATCAGCCCCAGCATTTT. Translated, it gives CAITRTGNNQPQHF. The chain carries TRBV10-1 and TRBJ1-5; 8 nucleotides align to TRBD1. The CDR3 covers 14 residues. The V gene end was trimmed by 10 bases and the J gene end by 3 bases; junction bases not matched to a gene: 8. CDR1 is WNHNN and CDR2 is SYGVQD in the germline V gene (reference sequence).

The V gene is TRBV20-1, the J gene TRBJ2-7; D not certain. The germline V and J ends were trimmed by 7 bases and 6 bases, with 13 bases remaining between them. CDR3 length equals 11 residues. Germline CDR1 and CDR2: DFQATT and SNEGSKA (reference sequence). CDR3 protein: CSVWGIGEQYF. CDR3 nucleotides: TGCAGTGTTTGGGGTATCGGCGAGCAGTACTTC.

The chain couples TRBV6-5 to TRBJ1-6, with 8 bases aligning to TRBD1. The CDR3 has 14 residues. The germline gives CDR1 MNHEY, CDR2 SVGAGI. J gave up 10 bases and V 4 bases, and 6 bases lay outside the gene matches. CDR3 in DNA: TGTGCCAGCAGTTCTCGACAGGGGCGGTCACCCCTCCACTTT. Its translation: CASSSRQGRSPLHF.

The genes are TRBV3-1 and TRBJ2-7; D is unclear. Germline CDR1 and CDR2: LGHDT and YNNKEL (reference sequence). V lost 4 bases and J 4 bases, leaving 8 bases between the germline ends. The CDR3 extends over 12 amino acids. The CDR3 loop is CASSRFLYEQYF. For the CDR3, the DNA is TGTGCCAGCAGCCGGTTCCTGTACGAGCAGTACTTC.